These 25 T cell receptor beta chains originate from one sample sequenced in a study of regulatory T cells in long-lasting Graves disease. Time point denoted: newly diagnosed GD, antithyroid drugs for less than 3 months. RNA from PBMCs was the source of the TCR library. Arm-PCR of CDR3 regions with iRepertoire HTBI primers generated TCR beta libraries. TCRdb ran MiXCR on the multiplex PCR reads and lists one entry per CDR3 protein. The sample has about 540,000 distinct CDR3 sequences; around an eighth are singletons. The data were also submitted as part of a second study, on T cells in Graves' hyperthyroidism and ophthalmopathy.

The sample in question was peripheral blood mononuclear cells (PBMCs), obtained at new diagnosis, from a patient treated with antithyroid drugs. Receptors were obtained from a man aged 25-45 years with Graves disease.

This clonotype has at least ten counts. The chain recombines TRBV27 with TRBJ1-2, with a weak D call TRBD1 (5 bases). The CDR3 contains 15 residues. Germline CDR1 is MNHEY and CDR2 is SMNVEV (reference sequence). V was trimmed by 8 bases and J by 2 bases, leaving 18 bases between them. This CDR3 reads CASGDGGVQNYGYTF. CDR3 nucleotide sequence: TGTGCCAGCGGGGACGGGGGGGTTCAGAACTATGGCTACACCTTC.

At least ten counts were recorded for this clonotype. V and J are TRBV2 and TRBJ1-1, with D hard to call. V shed 9 bases and J shed 4 bases, with 12 bases lying between them. CDR1 SNHLY and CDR2 FYNNEI come from the germline V gene. The CDR3 loop spans 12 amino acids. As DNA, the CDR3 is TGTGCCAGGAGCGACCCGGGCACTGAAGCTTTCTTT. It yields the protein CARSDPGTEAFF.

The rearrangement joins TRBV9 to TRBJ2-5; possibly TRBD1 or TRBD2 for D (5 bases each). The V end was cut by 3 bases, the J end by 4 bases, with 10 bases between. The CDR3 length is 13 residues. The germline V gene encodes CDR1 SGDLS and CDR2 YYNGEE. The CDR3 is CASSGGVGETQYF. The CDR3 DNA sequence: TGTGCCAGCAGCGGAGGGGTTGGAGAGACCCAGTACTTC. The variable domain in full, completed from reference TRBV9 and TRBJ2-5, reads DSGVTQTPKHLITATGQRVTLRCSPRSGDLSVYWYQQSLDQGLQFLIQYYNGEERAKGNILERFSAQQFPDLHSELNLSSLELGDSALYFCASSGGVGETQYFGPGTRLLVL.

This clonotype has ten or more counts. This chain connects TRBV15 to TRBJ2-7, with a weak D call TRBD1 (6 bases). There are 15 residues in the CDR3. V dropped 3 bases and J dropped 4 bases, with 16 bases sitting between them. The germline gives CDR1 LNHNV, CDR2 YYDKDF (reference sequence). Here the CDR3 DNA reads TGTGCCACCAGCAGCCCCGGGCAGGGGATGTACGAGCAGTACTTC. Translation gives CATSSPGQGMYEQYF.

The CDR3 loop is CATSDGGVQVVGEQFF. CDR3 nucleotides: TGTGCCACCAGTGATGGGGGCGTCCAAGTCGTGGGTGAGCAGTTCTTC. This rearrangement joins TRBV24-1 to TRBJ2-5; a weak D match, TRBD1 (6 bases). With the DNA end fitting TRBJ2-1 better, the J assignment may be wrong. There are 16 residues in the CDR3. CDR1 is KGHDR and CDR2 is SFDVKD in the germline V gene.

The V gene is TRBV20-1, the J gene TRBJ2-4; D is tentatively TRBD1 or TRBD2 (5 bases each). V lost 0 bases to trimming and J lost 8 bases, with 11 bases between them. The CDR3 is 13 residues long. The germline CDR1 and CDR2 sequences are DFQATT and SNEGSKA (reference sequence). CDR3 region: CSARESRGDIQYF. The CDR3, as DNA: TGCAGTGCTAGAGAGAGCCGAGGGGACATTCAGTACTTC.

This clonotype has at least ten counts. The chain joins TRBV29-1 to TRBJ2-1; 7 nucleotides align to TRBD2. From germline, CDR1 is SQVTM and CDR2 ANQGSEA. The CDR3 sequence is 12 residues long. The V gene end was trimmed by 5 bases and the J gene end by 4 bases; junction bases not matched to a gene: 2. This CDR3 is CSVPSGYNEQFF. The CDR3 region has the DNA TGCAGCGTTCCTAGCGGATACAATGAGCAGTTCTTC.

This clonotype was detected ten times or more. The gene calls are TRBV6-1 and TRBJ2-7; weak D call: TRBD1 (6 bases). The CDR3 sequence is 18 residues long. Germline CDR1 reads MNHNS; CDR2 reads SASEGT. V was pared by 8 bases and J by 0 bases, with 26 bases between. In nucleotides, the CDR3 is TGTGCCAGCGAAGGGGGAAACGGGTTAGACTGGAGCTCCTACGAGCAGTACTTC. Its protein product is CASEGGNGLDWSSYEQYF.

This clonotype was seen only once. The V call is TRBV18, the J call TRBJ2-3; a possible D gene is TRBD1 (6 bases). Trimming took off 1 base at V and 2 bases at J, with 19 bases between the two ends. Germline values: CDR1 KGHSH, CDR2 LQKENI. The CDR3 length is 18 residues. DNA of the CDR3: TGTGCCAGCTCACCACGAGGAACCGGGACAAGCTTCACAGATACGCAGTATTTT. Translation gives CASSPRGTGTSFTDTQYF.

The sample holds a few counts of this clonotype. This chain uses TRBV6-5 with TRBJ2-4; possible D gene TRBD2, 5 bases. The CDR3 has 14 residues. V was cut by 4 bases and J by 6 bases, with 13 bases left in between. Germline CDR1 MNHEY, CDR2 SVGAGI. CDR3 amino acids: CASSLDSEGNIQYF. CDR3 in DNA: TGTGCCAGCAGTTTAGACTCAGAGGGAAACATTCAGTACTTC.

This clonotype occurred many times. This chain joins TRBV20-1 and TRBJ1-1; 7 bases match TRBD1. Germline-derived CDR1 and CDR2 are DFQATT and SNEGSKA (reference sequence). The CDR3 is 13 amino acids. V lost 1 base to trimming and J lost 9 bases; unmatched junction nucleotides: 8. The CDR3 DNA is TGCAGTGCTAGAGTTAGGCAGGGGGTGAAAGCTTTCTTT. Protein product: CSARVRQGVKAFF.

The chain employs TRBV3-1 and TRBJ2-1, with 11 bases fitting TRBD2. This CDR3 spans 14 amino acids. The V segment lost 7 bases and the J segment 8 bases; nucleotides outside the gene matches: 7. Per germline, CDR1 LGHDT and CDR2 YNNKEL (reference sequence). CDR3 sequence: CASTGTSGGYEQFF. CDR3 nucleotides: TGTGCCAGCACCGGGACTAGCGGAGGATATGAGCAGTTCTTC.

This clonotype showed up many times. The chain carries TRBV27 and TRBJ2-5; D call uncertain. CDR3 length equals 11 residues. The V gene lost 6 bases and the J gene lost 7 bases, with 9 bases spanning the gap. Germline V lookup: CDR1 MNHEY, CDR2 SMNVEV (reference sequence). CDR3 residues: CASRGVGTQYF. The DNA of the CDR3 is TGTGCCAGCAGAGGAGTTGGGACCCAGTACTTC.

This clonotype was detected a few times. The genes are TRBV6-1 and TRBJ2-2; possibly TRBD1 for D (6 bases). The V end lost 5 bases, the J end lost 4 bases, and 14 bases lay between the germline ends. Looked up from germline, CDR1 is MNHNS and CDR2 is SASEGT. The CDR3 has 15 amino acids. CDR3 in amino acids: CASSKQGPPTGELFF. The CDR3 coding sequence is TGTGCCAGCAGTAAGCAGGGGCCCCCCACCGGGGAGCTGTTTTTT.

This clonotype was detected many times. This chain joins TRBV15 and TRBJ1-4; 7 bases are a match to TRBD1. Germline CDR1 reads LNHNV; CDR2 reads YYDKDF (reference sequence). V was pared by 5 bases and J by 6 bases, with 9 bases of the junction left unmatched. The CDR3 runs to 15 residues. CDR3 sequence: CATSRSTGSYEKLFF. The DNA of the CDR3 is TGTGCCACCAGCCGATCGACAGGGAGTTATGAAAAACTGTTTTTT.

This clonotype was found a few times. A much more abundant neighbour one base away suggests this may be a read error. This sequence joins TRBV11-2 and TRBJ2-2; 7 nucleotides agree with TRBD1. CDR1 SGHAT and CDR2 FQNNGV come from the germline V gene. The CDR3 spans 14 residues. In DNA, the CDR3 is TGTGCCGGCAGCCAGTTGACAGGGACCGGGGAGCTGTTTTTT. Translated, it gives CAGSQLTGTGELFF.

The chain couples TRBV5-1 to TRBJ2-5; D gene uncertain. V lost 1 base, J lost 2 bases, and 9 bases lay in between. The CDR3 loop spans 14 amino acids. Per the germline V gene, CDR1 is SGHRS and CDR2 is YFSETQ. CDR3 in amino acids: CASSLIWRQETQYF. The CDR3 nucleotides are TGCGCCAGCAGCTTGATATGGCGTCAAGAGACCCAGTACTTC.

The V gene is TRBV6-1, the J gene TRBJ1-1; the match to TRBD1 covers 11 bases. V gave up 6 bases and J gave up 5 bases; unmatched junction bases: 8. In germline, CDR1 is MNHNS, CDR2 SASEGT. CDR3 size: 15 residues. In nucleotides, the CDR3 is TGTGCCAGCAGCCGGGACAGGGGGTTCGTTACTGAAGCTTTCTTT. Protein: CASSRDRGFVTEAFF.

This clonotype was seen at least ten times. CDR3 coding DNA: TGTGCCGCGGGGAAGCCGACGCCCCCCTACGAGCAGTACTTC. This codes for CAAGKPTPPYEQYF. The chain combines TRBV2 with TRBJ2-7; D is perhaps TRBD2 (6 bases). The germline CDR1 and CDR2 sequences are SNHLY and FYNNEI. Trimming pared 11 bases from V and 2 bases from J, leaving 19 bases between. The CDR3 is made up of 14 amino acids.

This clonotype was observed at least ten times. CDR3 nucleotides: TGTGCCACCCTCGAGAGACAGGGGGACACTGAAGCTTTCTTT. The encoded protein is CATLERQGDTEAFF. The rearrangement joins TRBV2 to TRBJ1-1; 9 bases agree with TRBD1. The CDR3 consists of 14 residues. The trim removed 10 bases at V and 3 bases at J, leaving 9 bases unmatched. Germline V gene sequence: CDR1 SNHLY, CDR2 FYNNEI.

J is TRBJ2-7 and V is TRBV12-5, with D possibly matching TRBD2 (5 bases). Trimming shortened V by 1 base and J by 2 bases, and 15 bases separated the two germline ends. Per the germline V gene, CDR1 is LGHNT and CDR2 is FRNRAP. The CDR3 is 16 amino acids. Written as DNA, the CDR3 is TGTGCTAGTGGTTTGGCACTTGGTCGGAGGCCCTACGAGCAGTACTTC. Translation gives CASGLALGRRPYEQYF. The entire variable domain, with the rest obtained from reference TRBV12-5 and TRBJ2-7, is as follows: DARVTQTPRHKVTEMGQEVTMRCQPILGHNTVFWYRQTMMQGLELLAYFRNRAPLDDSGMPKDRFSAEMPDATLATLKIQPSEPRDSAVYFCASGLALGRRPYEQYFGPGTRLTVT.

This clonotype has just one count. This clone may be a read error of a much larger clone one base away. J is TRBJ2-7 and V is TRBV11-2; D not resolved. Trimming took 6 bases from V and 5 from J, leaving 17 bases between them. This CDR3 is 14 amino acids long. Germline V CDR1 and CDR2: SGHAT, FQNNGV. The CDR3 bases are TGTGCCAGCAGTGAGATCAGGTCCCCCCACGAGCAGTACTTC. Translation: CASSEIRSPHEQYF.

The sample holds many counts of this clonotype. This chain uses TRBV10-3 with TRBJ2-1, with TRBD2 matching over 14 bases. CDR3 length: 18 residues. The junction had 12 bases not matched to a gene; V was cut back by 6 bases and J by 5 bases. CDR1 and CDR2 (germline): ENHRY, SYGVKD. For the CDR3, the DNA is TGTGCCATCAGGTTACGACTAGCGGGAGGGCCGATGAACAATGAGCAGTTCTTC. Amino acids: CAIRLRLAGGPMNNEQFF.

This clonotype has only a few counts. CDR3 bases: TGTGCCAGCAAATCAGCGGGATGGGAGAATGAGCAGTTCTTC. It translates to CASKSAGWENEQFF. The rearrangement links TRBV6-2 or TRBV6-3 to TRBJ2-1; TRBD2 agrees at 7 bases. Germline loops: CDR1 MNHEY, CDR2 SVGEGT. CDR3 length equals 14 residues. V gave up 7 bases and J gave up 7 bases; unmatched junction bases: 10.

This clonotype was observed a handful of times. The rearrangement uses TRBV30 and TRBJ1-3; D is unclear. CDR1 GTSNPN and CDR2 SVGIG come from the germline V gene (reference sequence). Trimming pared 6 bases from V and 0 bases from J, leaving 6 bases between. The CDR3 loop spans 12 amino acids. The CDR3 region has the DNA TGTGCCTGCCGTAGCTCTGGAAACACCATATATTTT. Protein: CACRSSGNTIYF.